This passage covers 32 T cell receptor beta chains from one sample sequenced in a study of T cell repertoires in cytomegalovirus infection. TCRdb re-derived calls from the reads in MiXCR, one entry per CDR3 protein. The sample contains approximately 400,000 distinct CDR3 sequences, approximately 31% of which appear only once. The sample taken for sequencing was PBMCs. These receptor sequences come from a human donor in good health (CMV status not recorded). Some clones in this sample may be carry-over from other donors' samples.

The genes are TRBV7-9 and TRBJ2-1, with 7 nucleotides matching TRBD2. Germline-derived CDR1 and CDR2 are SEHNR and FQNEAQ (reference sequence). This CDR3 is built from 16 residues. The junction had 9 bases not matched to a gene; V was cut back by 1 base and J by 6 bases. The CDR3 DNA follows: TGTGCCAGCAGCTTAGTTCCCAGGGAGGGTTTCAATGAGCAGTTCTTC. Amino acids: CASSLVPREGFNEQFF.

There are a few counts of this clonotype. The V gene is TRBV19, the J gene TRBJ2-3; 7 bases line up with TRBD2. The CDR3 runs to 14 residues. CDR1 and CDR2 from the germline V gene are LNHDA and SQIVND (reference sequence). V gave up 7 bases and J gave up 2 bases; unmatched junction bases: 6. The CDR3 bases are TGTGCCAGTAAAGCGGGGCTAATCACAGATACGCAGTATTTT. Amino acids: CASKAGLITDTQYF.

The chain is built from TRBV5-6 and TRBJ1-1, with 8 bases that match TRBD1. With V trimmed by 3 bases and J by 1 base, 2 bases remained unmatched. Germline values: CDR1 SGHDT, CDR2 YYEEEE. This CDR3 has 14 residues. This CDR3 reads CASSWGQANTEAFF. CDR3 coding DNA: TGTGCCAGCAGCTGGGGACAGGCGAACACTGAAGCTTTCTTT.

This clonotype is classed as medium-sized. The chain recombines TRBV7-2 with TRBJ2-2; TRBD1 agrees at 7 bases. The CDR3 totals 15 residues. CDR1 SGHTA and CDR2 FQGNSA come from the germline V gene. With V trimmed by 3 bases and J by 5 bases, 6 bases remained unmatched. The CDR3 DNA reads TGTGCCAGCAGCTTGGACAGGTCTTGGACCGGGGAGCTGTTTTTT. Its translation is CASSLDRSWTGELFF. Looking up the rest from reference TRBV7-2 and TRBJ2-2 gives the full variable domain: GAGVSQSPSNKVTEKGKDVELRCDPISGHTALYWYRQSLGQGLEFLIYFQGNSAPDKSGLPSDRFSAERTGGSVSTLTIQRTQQEDSAVYLCASSLDRSWTGELFFGEGSRLTVL.

The chain recombines TRBV25-1 with TRBJ2-7; D may be TRBD1 (5 bases). The CDR3 loop spans 15 amino acids. V lost 1 base and J lost 0, with 10 bases in between. Germline V gene lookup returns CDR1 MGHDK and CDR2 SYGVNS. As DNA, the CDR3 is TGTGCCAGCAGTGAATGGGGCAGGTACTCCTACGAGCAGTACTTC. Protein sequence: CASSEWGRYSYEQYF.

As concerns this clonotype: A much larger clone differs by one base, so this may be a read error. The genes are TRBV7-7 and TRBJ2-2; 8 bases map to TRBD1. This CDR3 spans 15 amino acids. Germline V gene sequence: CDR1 SSHAT, CDR2 FNYEAQ (reference sequence). The CDR3 loop reads CDSSLGQGATGELFF. As DNA, the CDR3 is TGTGACAGCAGCTTGGGCCAGGGGGCCACCGGGGAGCTGTTTTTT.

The chain recombines TRBV12-3 or TRBV12-4 with TRBJ1-2, with 9 bases aligning to TRBD1. This CDR3 spans 14 amino acids. V shed 8 bases, J shed 8 bases, and the junction held 12 bases outside the gene matches. The CDR3 sequence: CASALTGGGGGYTF. The CDR3 coding sequence is TGTGCCAGCGCCCTCACAGGGGGCGGAGGCGGCTACACCTTC.

The sample holds a few counts of this clonotype. V usage is TRBV7-8 and J usage is TRBJ2-2; 8 bases are a match to TRBD2. The CDR3 is 17 amino acids. Germline loops: CDR1 SGHVS, CDR2 FQNEAQ. The ends lost 4 bases at V and 6 bases at J; junction bases unmatched: 13. In nucleotides, the CDR3 is TGTGCCAGCAGCTGTGCCCTCGGGACTAGTACCCCCGGGGAGCTGTTTTTT. It specifies CASSCALGTSTPGELFF.

The rearrangement links TRBV20-1 to TRBJ2-5, with 9 nucleotides matching TRBD2. The assigned J gene may be wrong: the sequence end matches TRBJ2-4 better. CDR3 size: 16 residues. CDR1 DFQATT and CDR2 SNEGSKA come from the germline V gene (reference sequence). The CDR3 nucleotides read TGCAGTGCCCCTATTCGTGATAGCGGGGGCCCCCCCATTCAGTACTTC. It specifies CSAPIRDSGGPPIQYF.

CDR3 loop: CASRTPRGRDTQYF. The CDR3 DNA reads as TGTGCCAGCAGAACCCCGCGGGGGCGCGATACGCAGTATTTT. V is TRBV7-9 and J is TRBJ2-3, with TRBD2 as a possible D gene (7 bases). This CDR3 region has 14 residues. Trimming removed 6 bases from V and 6 bases from J, with 16 bases in between. Looked up from germline, CDR1 is SEHNR and CDR2 is FQNEAQ (reference sequence).

This clonotype has more than one count but fewer than ten. The V and J genes are TRBV14 and TRBJ2-4; a possible D gene is TRBD1 (6 bases). CDR1 and CDR2 from the germline V gene are SGHDN and FVKESK. Trimming pared 3 bases from V and 7 bases from J, leaving 16 bases between. This CDR3 has 15 residues. The CDR3 DNA sequence: TGTGCCAGCAGCCATCCCGGACAGTCTAGGAACATTCAGTACTTC. It yields the protein CASSHPGQSRNIQYF.

This clonotype was detected a few times. The rearrangement joins TRBV3-1 to TRBJ2-5; D may correspond to TRBD1 or TRBD2 (6 bases each). Germline assignment: CDR1 LGHDT and CDR2 YNNKEL (reference sequence). The germline V and J ends were trimmed by 0 bases and 4 bases, with 9 bases remaining between them. This CDR3 comprises 14 residues. The CDR3 DNA is TGTGCCAGCAGCCAAGACAGGGGAGGAGAGACCCAGTACTTC. This gives the protein CASSQDRGGETQYF.

This clonotype was recorded at least ten times. V is TRBV7-6 and J is TRBJ2-2, with D maybe TRBD2 (6 bases). The ends were cut back, 4 bases at V and 5 bases at J, with 11 bases in the middle. CDR3 length: 14 amino acids. CDR1 and CDR2 (germline): SGHVS, FNYEAQ. This CDR3 is CASSSGTATGELFF. The CDR3 DNA reads TGTGCCAGCAGCTCGGGGACTGCTACCGGGGAGCTGTTTTTT.

Worth noting for this clonotype: At one end the junction does not follow the germline gene, possibly because of a read error. V gene TRBV7-2 combines with J gene TRBJ2-6; D perhaps matches TRBD1 (5 bases). CDR1 and CDR2 from the germline V gene are SGHTA and FQGNSA. The CDR3 has 15 residues. Here the CDR3 reads CSSSIRGSVANVLTF. The DNA for the CDR3 is TGTTCCAGCAGCATAAGGGGCTCTGTTGCCAACGTCCTTACTTTC.

This clonotype was detected many times. This rearrangement joins TRBV28 to TRBJ2-4; D might be TRBD2 (7 bases). The CDR3 covers 15 residues. V lost 5 bases, J lost 4 bases, and 15 bases lay in between. CDR1 is MDHEN and CDR2 is SYDVKM in the germline V gene. The DNA of the CDR3 is TGTGCCAGCAGTCCCGAGGGGGGAGGGAAAAACATTCAGTACTTC. Translating gives CASSPEGGGKNIQYF.

This clonotype appeared a few times. This chain links TRBV28 with TRBJ2-5, with 10 bases aligning to TRBD2. This CDR3 region has 17 residues. Germline loops: CDR1 MDHEN, CDR2 SYDVKM. J was trimmed by 3 bases and V by 6 bases; bases with no gene match: 13. Here the CDR3 DNA reads TGTGCCAGCAGCCTCCCGGGGACTAGCGTCTATAAAGAGACCCAGTACTTC. Translating it yields CASSLPGTSVYKETQYF.

As concerns this clonotype: Compared with germline, one end of the junction differs, possibly owing to a read error. The chain recombines TRBV20-1 with TRBJ1-4; a possible D gene is TRBD1 (5 bases). Germline values: CDR1 DFQATT, CDR2 SNEGSKA (reference sequence). This CDR3 region has 15 residues. CDR3 amino acids: CSARGRRGQGEKLFF. As DNA, the CDR3 is TGCAGTGCTAGAGGCCGGCGAGGGCAGGGAGAAAAGCTGTTTTTT.

In its sample, this clonotype was seen many times. This chain joins TRBV12-3 or TRBV12-4 and TRBJ2-3; TRBD1 matches 9 bases. The J segment lost 4 bases and the V segment lost 8 bases, leaving 10 bases of the junction unmatched. This CDR3 has 15 amino acids. The CDR3 loop reads CASWWTGADSDTQYF. CDR3 DNA: TGTGCCAGCTGGTGGACAGGGGCAGACTCAGATACGCAGTATTTT.

This clonotype occurred a few times. An end of the junction differs from the germline gene, which may be a read error. The rearrangement uses TRBV10-2 and TRBJ2-5; the D gene is possibly TRBD1 (6 bases). This CDR3 has 15 amino acids. Germline CDR1 reads WSHSY; CDR2 reads SAAADI. The CDR3: CASSEYLGQRETQYF. Written as DNA, the CDR3 is TGCGCCAGCAGCGAGTACCTAGGACAGAGAGAGACCCAGTACTTC.

On this clonotype: Germline is not matched at one junction end, which may reflect a read error. The chain links TRBV7-9 to TRBJ1-2; D call uncertain. CDR3 length equals 12 residues. CDR1 and CDR2 (germline): SEHNR, FQNEAQ (reference sequence). CDR3 sequence reads: CASSSTDYGSTF. The DNA of the CDR3 is TGTGCCAGCAGCTCAACAGACTATGGCTCCACCTTC.

This clonotype showed up just a few times. This chain joins TRBV19 and TRBJ1-1; D might be TRBD1 (5 bases). This CDR3 is built from 15 residues. V dropped 5 bases and J dropped 4 bases, with 17 bases sitting between them. In germline, CDR1 is LNHDA, CDR2 SQIVND (reference sequence). The CDR3: CASSQAGRRGTEAFF. DNA of the CDR3: TGTGCCAGTAGTCAAGCAGGGCGGAGGGGCACTGAAGCTTTCTTT.

V gene TRBV28 combines with J gene TRBJ2-7; the D gene could be TRBD1 or TRBD2 (6 bases each). Germline V CDR1 and CDR2: MDHEN, SYDVKM. This CDR3 region has 17 residues. The ends were cut back, 5 bases at V and 4 bases at J, with 24 bases in the middle. The CDR3 is CASSLPPPGARSYEQYF. DNA for the CDR3: TGTGCCAGCAGTCTCCCTCCCCCGGGGGCGAGGTCGTACGAGCAGTACTTC.

V gene TRBV7-2 combines with J gene TRBJ1-2; tentative D call: TRBD1 (6 bases). Germline lookup yields CDR1 SGHTA and CDR2 FQGNSA. V lost 7 bases, J lost 3 bases, and 18 bases lay in between. The CDR3 sequence is 15 residues long. The CDR3 nucleotides read TGTGCCAGCAACCGCCCGGCGGACAGAGACTATGGCTACACCTTC. It yields the protein CASNRPADRDYGYTF.

This clonotype was counted many times. The chain couples TRBV7-6 to TRBJ2-1; 14 nucleotides line up with TRBD2. V shed 5 bases, J shed 8 bases, and the junction held 8 bases outside the gene matches. This CDR3 contains 16 residues. The germline gives CDR1 SGHVS, CDR2 FNYEAQ. The CDR3 protein is CASSRGTSGGVDEQFF. CDR3 coding DNA: TGTGCCAGCAGCCGTGGGACTAGCGGGGGCGTAGATGAGCAGTTCTTC. Drawing the rest from reference TRBV7-6 and TRBJ2-1, the complete variable domain is GAGVSQSPRYKVTKRGQDVALRCDPISGHVSLYWYRQALGQGPEFLTYFNYEAQQDKSGLPNDRFSAERPEGSISTLTIQRTEQRDSAMYRCASSRGTSGGVDEQFFGPGTRLTVL.

This clonotype was seen a handful of times. This chain uses TRBV28 with TRBJ1-1; a weak D match, TRBD1 (6 bases). The CDR3 has 15 amino acids. V lost 1 base and J 8 bases, leaving 17 bases between the germline ends. Per germline, CDR1 MDHEN and CDR2 SYDVKM. CDR3 in DNA: TGTGCCAGCAGTTTATCCTCACCCGGGGGCTGGGAAGCTTTCTTT. Protein sequence: CASSLSSPGGWEAFF.

The V gene is TRBV5-4, the J gene TRBJ2-3, with a weak D call TRBD2 (6 bases). Germline CDR1 and CDR2: SGHNT and YYREEE (reference sequence). Trimming took 5 bases from V and 5 from J, leaving 18 bases between them. The CDR3 runs to 15 residues. The CDR3 coding sequence is TGTGCCAGCAGAGCTCTAGCGAGCTTGGGAGATACGCAGTATTTT. This encodes CASRALASLGDTQYF.

This clonotype appeared once. The V and J genes are TRBV19 and TRBJ1-2; D ambiguous. Per germline, CDR1 LNHDA and CDR2 SQIVND (reference sequence). CDR3 size: 12 residues. V was clipped by 5 bases and J by 7 bases, with 11 bases between them. The CDR3 sequence: CASSAAVIGYTF. In nucleotides, the CDR3 is TGTGCCAGTAGTGCGGCAGTAATTGGCTACACCTTC.

This clonotype showed up just a few times. V gene TRBV7-2 combines with J gene TRBJ2-5; maybe TRBD2 (6 bases). CDR1 is SGHTA and CDR2 is FQGNSA in the germline V gene. The CDR3 totals 15 residues. The ends were cut back, 5 bases at V and 2 bases at J, with 15 bases in the middle. CDR3 bases: TGTGCCAGCAGCCGATACCTTAGCGGACAAGAGACCCAGTACTTC. It is translated as CASSRYLSGQETQYF.

The table lists this clonotype with a few counts. The V and J genes are TRBV28 and TRBJ1-3, with D maybe TRBD1 (5 bases). Trimming removed 9 bases at V and 2 bases at J, with 8 bases between. The CDR3 sequence is 12 residues long. CDR1 and CDR2 from the germline V gene are MDHEN and SYDVKM. In DNA form, the CDR3 reads TGTGCCAGTCAGGGTCCTGGAAACACCATATATTTT. This encodes CASQGPGNTIYF.

The J gene is TRBJ2-1, the V gene TRBV6-6, with TRBD2 matching over 8 bases. V was clipped by 8 bases and J by 7 bases; unmatched bases: 10. Germline CDR1 and CDR2: MNHNY and SVGAGI (reference sequence). The length of the CDR3 is 14 residues. The DNA for the CDR3 is TGTGCCAGCGAGGCGGGGGGCCTTTATAATGAGCAGTTCTTC. Residues: CASEAGGLYNEQFF.

This rearrangement joins TRBV6-6 to TRBJ1-2, with D uncertain. Germline loops: CDR1 MNHNY, CDR2 SVGAGI (reference sequence). Trimming left V 0 bases short and J 2 bases short, with 13 bases between. The CDR3 is 16 residues long. CDR3 bases: TGTGCCAGCAGTTACTCATCGCAGGTCAGAAACTATGGCTACACCTTC. This encodes CASSYSSQVRNYGYTF.

A remark on this clonotype: A much larger clone lies a single base off, so this may be a read error. The chain uses TRBV6-8 and TRBJ2-2, with a weak D call TRBD2 (7 bases). This CDR3 spans 15 amino acids. The germline V gene has CDR1 MNHGY and CDR2 SAAAGT. CDR3 sequence (DNA): TGTGCCAGCAGTTACCGGGGGGCATTCACCGGGGAGCTGTGTTTT. Its protein is CASSYRGAFTGELCF.